This T cell receptor beta chain stems from a study of T cells in Graves' hyperthyroidism and ophthalmopathy. V dropped 4 bases and J dropped 0; count of bases not matched to a gene: 15. Germline CDR1 DFQATT, CDR2 SNEGSKA (reference sequence). CDR3 length equals 18 residues. TCR beta CDR3 sequences were amplified from RNA transcripts. Researchers ran a first-round RT-PCR on the TCR CDR3 using the HTBI primer set. TCRdb ran MiXCR on the multiplex PCR reads and lists one entry per CDR3 protein. The repertoire holds 350,000 or so distinct CDR3 sequences, with 15% to 20% as singletons. This clonotype showed up many times.

Sample: blood. The V and J genes are TRBV20-1 and TRBJ1-5; 7 bases line up with TRBD1. The source is a woman in her thirties or forties with Graves' ophthalmopathy. The CDR3 loop is CSANSGTDELFSNQPQHF. The DNA for the CDR3 is TGCAGTGCTAACTCCGGGACAGACGAACTCTTTAGCAATCAGCCCCAGCATTTT.